This TCR beta chain was identified during a study of human T cells and chemical hapten exposure. The overall study: During the roughly 25-week study period, patients had diphenylcyclopropenone applied to the scalp every week.

This clonotype was seen only a few times. What it recognizes is unknown. General study points: Expanded TCRs created a significantly greater count of big CDR3 similarity clusters than controls did.

CDR1 LGHDT and CDR2 YNNKEL come from the germline V gene (reference sequence). This CDR3 region has 13 residues. The ends lost 5 bases at V and 6 bases at J; junction bases unmatched: 6. Indicated time point: patch test 2, 6 weeks after DPC sensitization. Regarding treatment: therapeutic diphenylcyclopropenone sensitization with weekly scalp DPC. Each CDR3 protein is one row after TCRdb ran MiXCR on the RACE reads. This table has a few hundred thousand distinct CDR3 sequences, nearly 6.5% appearing once. The clonotype was recovered from a woman aged 18-29 years with alopecia areata. Some clones in this sample may be carry-over from other donors' samples. Material: whole blood, obtained in connection with sensitization to the hapten diphenylcyclopropenone (DPC). This sequence joins TRBV3-1 and TRBJ2-7; 8 bases align to TRBD1. CDR3 loop: CASSLTGVGEQYF. The CDR3 DNA follows: TGTGCCAGCAGCTTGACAGGGGTAGGCGAGCAGTACTTC.